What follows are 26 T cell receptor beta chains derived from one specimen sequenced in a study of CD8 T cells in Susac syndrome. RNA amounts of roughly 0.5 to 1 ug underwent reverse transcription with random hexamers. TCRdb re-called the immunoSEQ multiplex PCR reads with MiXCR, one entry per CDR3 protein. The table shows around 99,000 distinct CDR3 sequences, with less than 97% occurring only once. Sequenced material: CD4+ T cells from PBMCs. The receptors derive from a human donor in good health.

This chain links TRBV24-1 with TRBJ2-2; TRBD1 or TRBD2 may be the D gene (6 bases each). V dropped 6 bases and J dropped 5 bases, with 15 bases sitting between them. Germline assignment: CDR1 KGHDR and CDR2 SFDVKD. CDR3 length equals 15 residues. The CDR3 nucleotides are TGTGCCACCAGTAAGGGGGGCCTCGGGACCGGGGAGCTGTTTTTT. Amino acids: CATSKGGLGTGELFF.

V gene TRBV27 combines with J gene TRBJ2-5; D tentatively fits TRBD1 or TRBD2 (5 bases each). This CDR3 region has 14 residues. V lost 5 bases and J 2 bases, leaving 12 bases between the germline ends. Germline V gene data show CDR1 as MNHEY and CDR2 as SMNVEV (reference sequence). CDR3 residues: CASSAQGRQETQYF. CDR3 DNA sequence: TGTGCCAGCAGTGCCCAGGGACGGCAAGAGACCCAGTACTTC.

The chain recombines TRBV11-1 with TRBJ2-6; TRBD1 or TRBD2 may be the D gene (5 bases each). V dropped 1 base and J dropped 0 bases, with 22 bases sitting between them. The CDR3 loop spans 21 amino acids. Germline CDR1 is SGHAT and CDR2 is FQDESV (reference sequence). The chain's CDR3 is CASSLGLDWGRPHSGANVLTF. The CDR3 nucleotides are TGTGCCAGCAGCTTAGGTTTGGACTGGGGCAGGCCGCACTCTGGGGCCAACGTCCTGACTTTC.

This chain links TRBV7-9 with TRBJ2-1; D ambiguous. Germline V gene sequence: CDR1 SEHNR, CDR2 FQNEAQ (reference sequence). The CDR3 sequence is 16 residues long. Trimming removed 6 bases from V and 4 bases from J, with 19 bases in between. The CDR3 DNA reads TGTGCCAGCAGTCCTACCGCCCGAGGCTCTTACAATGAGCAGTTCTTC. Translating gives CASSPTARGSYNEQFF.

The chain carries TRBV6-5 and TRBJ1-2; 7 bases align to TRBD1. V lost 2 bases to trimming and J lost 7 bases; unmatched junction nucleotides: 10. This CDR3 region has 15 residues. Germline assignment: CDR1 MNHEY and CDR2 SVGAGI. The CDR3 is CASSYGQTGFAGYTF. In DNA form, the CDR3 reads TGTGCCAGCAGTTACGGCCAGACAGGGTTCGCTGGCTACACCTTC.

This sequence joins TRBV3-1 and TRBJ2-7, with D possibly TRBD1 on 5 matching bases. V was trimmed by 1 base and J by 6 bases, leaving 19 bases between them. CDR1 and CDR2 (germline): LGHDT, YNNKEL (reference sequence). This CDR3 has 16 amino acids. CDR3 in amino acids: CASSQAQDTRSSEQYF. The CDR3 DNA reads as TGTGCCAGCAGCCAAGCTCAGGACACGCGTAGCAGCGAGCAGTACTTC.

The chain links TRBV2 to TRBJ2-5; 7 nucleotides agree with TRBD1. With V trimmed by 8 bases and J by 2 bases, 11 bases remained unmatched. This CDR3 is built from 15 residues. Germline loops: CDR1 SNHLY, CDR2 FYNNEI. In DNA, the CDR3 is TGTGCCAGCCGGGCGGTAAAGGGGGCACAAGAGACCCAGTACTTC. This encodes CASRAVKGAQETQYF.

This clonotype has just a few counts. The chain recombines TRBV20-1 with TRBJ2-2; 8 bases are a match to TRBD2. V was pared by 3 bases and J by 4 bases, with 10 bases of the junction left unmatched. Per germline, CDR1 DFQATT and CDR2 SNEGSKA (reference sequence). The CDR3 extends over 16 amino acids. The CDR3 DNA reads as TGCAGTGCTAGTGCTAGCGGGTATGGGGCCACCGGGGAGCTGTTTTTT. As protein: CSASASGYGATGELFF.

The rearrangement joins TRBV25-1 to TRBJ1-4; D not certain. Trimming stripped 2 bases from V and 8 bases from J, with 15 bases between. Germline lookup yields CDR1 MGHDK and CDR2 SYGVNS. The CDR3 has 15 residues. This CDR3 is CASSEGRGSQEKLFF. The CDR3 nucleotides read TGTGCCAGCAGTGAAGGTCGAGGGAGCCAGGAAAAACTGTTTTTT.

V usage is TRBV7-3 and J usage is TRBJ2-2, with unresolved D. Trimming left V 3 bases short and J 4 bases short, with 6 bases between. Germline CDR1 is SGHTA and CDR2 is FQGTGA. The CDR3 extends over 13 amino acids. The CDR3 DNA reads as TGTGCCAGCAGCTTCGGCGCCACCGGGGAGCTGTTTTTT. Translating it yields CASSFGATGELFF.

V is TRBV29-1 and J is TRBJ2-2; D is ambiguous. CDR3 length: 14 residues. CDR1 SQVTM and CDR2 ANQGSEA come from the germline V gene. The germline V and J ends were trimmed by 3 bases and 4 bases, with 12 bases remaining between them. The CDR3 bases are TGCAGCGTTGATACGGGTAGGACCACCGGGGAGCTGTTTTTT. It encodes CSVDTGRTTGELFF.

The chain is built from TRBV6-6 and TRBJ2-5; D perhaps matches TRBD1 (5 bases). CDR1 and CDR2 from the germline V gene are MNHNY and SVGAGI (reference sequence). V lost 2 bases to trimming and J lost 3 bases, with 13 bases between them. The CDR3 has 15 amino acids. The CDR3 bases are TGTGCCAGCAGTTACCCCCCTGACAGTAAAGAGACCCAGTACTTC. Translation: CASSYPPDSKETQYF.

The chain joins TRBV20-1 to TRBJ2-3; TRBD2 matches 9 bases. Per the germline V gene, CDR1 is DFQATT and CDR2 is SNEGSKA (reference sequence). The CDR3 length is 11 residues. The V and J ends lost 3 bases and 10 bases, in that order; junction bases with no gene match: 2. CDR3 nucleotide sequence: TGCAGTGCTAGCGAGCGGGAGGCGCAGTATTTT. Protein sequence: CSASEREAQYF.

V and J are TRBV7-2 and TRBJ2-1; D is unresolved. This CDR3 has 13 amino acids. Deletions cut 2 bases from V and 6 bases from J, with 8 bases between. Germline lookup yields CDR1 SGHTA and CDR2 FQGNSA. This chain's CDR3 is CASSLRLINEQFF. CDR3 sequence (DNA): TGTGCCAGCAGCTTACGCTTGATCAATGAGCAGTTCTTC.

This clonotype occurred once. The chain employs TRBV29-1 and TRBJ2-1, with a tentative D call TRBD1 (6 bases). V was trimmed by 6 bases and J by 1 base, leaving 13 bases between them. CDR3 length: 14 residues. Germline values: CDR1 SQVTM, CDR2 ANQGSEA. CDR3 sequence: CSVAGTFSYNEQFF. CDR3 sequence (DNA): TGCAGCGTAGCCGGGACATTTTCCTACAATGAGCAGTTCTTC.

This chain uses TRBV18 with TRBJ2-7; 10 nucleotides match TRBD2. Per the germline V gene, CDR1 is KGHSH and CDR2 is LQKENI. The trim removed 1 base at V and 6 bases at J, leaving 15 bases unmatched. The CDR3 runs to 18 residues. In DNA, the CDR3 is TGTGCCAGCTCACCACGACCCCCGTCAGCGGGAGGGAGTGCCGAGCAGTACTTC. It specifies CASSPRPPSAGGSAEQYF.

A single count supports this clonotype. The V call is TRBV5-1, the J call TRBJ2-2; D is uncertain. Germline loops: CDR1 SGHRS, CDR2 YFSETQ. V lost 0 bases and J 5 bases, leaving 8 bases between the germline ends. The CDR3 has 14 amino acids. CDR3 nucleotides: TGCGCCAGCAGCTTGGAAACACCTACCGGGGAGCTGTTTTTT. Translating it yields CASSLETPTGELFF.

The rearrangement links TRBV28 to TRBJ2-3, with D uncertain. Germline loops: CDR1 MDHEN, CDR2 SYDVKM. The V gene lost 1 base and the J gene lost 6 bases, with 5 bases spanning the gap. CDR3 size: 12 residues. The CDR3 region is CASSLFRDTQYF. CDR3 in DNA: TGTGCCAGCAGTTTATTCAGGGATACGCAGTATTTT.

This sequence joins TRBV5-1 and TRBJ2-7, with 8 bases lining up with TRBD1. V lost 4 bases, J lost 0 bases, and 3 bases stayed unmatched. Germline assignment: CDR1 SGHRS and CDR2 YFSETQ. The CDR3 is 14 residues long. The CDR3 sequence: CASSITGGSYEQYF. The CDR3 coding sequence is TGCGCCAGCAGCATAACAGGGGGCTCCTACGAGCAGTACTTC.

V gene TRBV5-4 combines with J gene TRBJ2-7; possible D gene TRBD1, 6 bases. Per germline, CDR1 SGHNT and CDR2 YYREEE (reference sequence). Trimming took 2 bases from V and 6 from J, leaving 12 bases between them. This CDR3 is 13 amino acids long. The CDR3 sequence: CASSLAGVGEQYF. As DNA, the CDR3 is TGTGCCAGCAGCTTAGCAGGGGTGGGCGAGCAGTACTTC.

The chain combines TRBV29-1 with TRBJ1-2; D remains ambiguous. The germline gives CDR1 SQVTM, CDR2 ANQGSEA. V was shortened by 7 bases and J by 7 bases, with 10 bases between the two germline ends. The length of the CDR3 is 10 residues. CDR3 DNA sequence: TGCAGCGCCAGCCCGCCTGGCTACACCTTC. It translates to CSASPPGYTF.

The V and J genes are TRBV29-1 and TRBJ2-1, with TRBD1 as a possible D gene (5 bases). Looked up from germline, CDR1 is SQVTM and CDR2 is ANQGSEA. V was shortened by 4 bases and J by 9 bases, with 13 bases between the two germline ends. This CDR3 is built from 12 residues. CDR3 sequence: CSVGLRGGEQFF. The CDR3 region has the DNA TGCAGCGTTGGACTTAGGGGTGGTGAGCAGTTCTTC.

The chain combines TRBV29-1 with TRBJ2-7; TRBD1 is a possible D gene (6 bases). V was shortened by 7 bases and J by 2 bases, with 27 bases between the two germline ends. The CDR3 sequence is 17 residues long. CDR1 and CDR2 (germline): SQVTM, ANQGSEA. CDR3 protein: CSAFNRVTATRPYEQYF. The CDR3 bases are TGCAGCGCTTTCAACAGGGTAACGGCCACACGCCCCTACGAGCAGTACTTC.

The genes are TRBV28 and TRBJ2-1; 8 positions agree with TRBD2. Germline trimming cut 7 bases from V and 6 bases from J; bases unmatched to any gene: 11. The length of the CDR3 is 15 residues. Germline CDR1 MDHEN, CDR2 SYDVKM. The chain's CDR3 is CASNSRGGTSNEQFF. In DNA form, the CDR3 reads TGTGCCAGCAACTCGAGGGGTGGGACTAGCAATGAGCAGTTCTTC.

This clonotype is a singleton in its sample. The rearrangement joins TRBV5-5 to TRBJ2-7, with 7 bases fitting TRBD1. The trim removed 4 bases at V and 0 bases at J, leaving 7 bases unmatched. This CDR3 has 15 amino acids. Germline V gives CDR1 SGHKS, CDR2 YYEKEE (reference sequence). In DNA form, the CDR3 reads TGTGCCAGCAGCCCCGGGACAGAAAGCTCCTACGAGCAGTACTTC. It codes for CASSPGTESSYEQYF.

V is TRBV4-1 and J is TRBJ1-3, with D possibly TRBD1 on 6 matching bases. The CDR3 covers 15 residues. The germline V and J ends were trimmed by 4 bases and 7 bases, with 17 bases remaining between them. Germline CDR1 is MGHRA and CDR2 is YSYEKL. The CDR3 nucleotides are TGCGCCAGCAGCCCAGATCCGGGACAACGGAACACCATATATTTT. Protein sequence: CASSPDPGQRNTIYF.